The source of this T cell receptor beta chain is a study of cytomegalovirus exposure and HLA in healthy donors. Background on the study: T cells numbering about 200 million yielded 117 million unique TCR beta sequences in an earlier analysis.

This clone was seen just once. Antigen specificity is unknown. Trimming took off 4 bases at V and 11 bases at J, with 20 bases between the two ends. Looked up from germline, CDR1 is SNHLY and CDR2 is FYNNEI. The CDR3 has 14 residues. Study results and caveats: Indistinguishable V segments such as TRBV6-2 and TRBV6-3 were excluded. A list of more than 150 TCR beta chains associated with cytomegalovirus was given. Further analysis was carried out later, and it showed several of the most significant clusters appearing linked to common viral pathogens.

13 Jbeta primers and 60 Vbeta primers were used for the PCR. Produced via immunoSEQ multiplex PCR; TCRdb's table is partial and in-frame only. The sample consists of about 190,000 clones, roughly 80% of them appearing once. The specimen sequenced was PBMCs. The sequence came from a man aged 45-65 years in good health and CMV-seronegative. V gene TRBV2 combines with J gene TRBJ1-1; D is perhaps TRBD1 (6 bases). The CDR3 bases are TGTGCCAGCAGTGCCTTAGACTGGGGTGGGGGCGCTTTCTTT. Its translation is CASSALDWGGGAFF.